The 24 T cell receptor beta chains given below trace back to one sample, sequenced in a study of shared clonotypes between healthy human individuals. Produced via immunoSEQ multiplex PCR; TCRdb's table is partial and in-frame only. The sample carries about 190,000 clones, approximately 70% recorded once. Sequences were obtained from memory CD4+ T cells sorted from blood. As for subset: CD45RA-negative fraction. These TCRs come from a man aged 30 to 39 in good health.

The chain carries TRBV18 and TRBJ2-1, with no clear D. The ends were cut back, 2 bases at V and 6 bases at J, with 14 bases in the middle. Germline values: CDR1 KGHSH, CDR2 LQKENI. There are 15 residues in the CDR3. The CDR3 DNA is TGTGCCAGCTCACCAGGCGCCCGCATCCGCAATGAGCAGTTCTTC. Translation gives CASSPGARIRNEQFF.

In its sample, this clone was seen a few times. The chain joins TRBV21-1 to TRBJ2-3; the table's D call of TRBD1 was not tested on the DNA. TRBV21-1 corresponds to a pseudogene. CDR3 length equals 21 residues. The CDR3 here is CASTQRVRQGDAGIPADTQYF. CDR3 in DNA: TGTGCCAGCACCCAAAGGGTGAGACAGGGGGATGCCGGAATCCCCGCAGATACGCAGTATTTT.

This chain connects TRBV7-9 to TRBJ2-2; perhaps TRBD2 as D (5 bases). The germline CDR1 and CDR2 sequences are SEHNR and FQNEAQ (reference sequence). The CDR3 consists of 12 residues. With 7 bases removed from V and 8 bases from J, the gap between germline ends came to 11 bases. The CDR3 spells CASTHRGGELFF. The CDR3 region has the DNA TGTGCCAGCACCCACCGAGGGGGGGAGCTGTTTTTT.

The chain links TRBV29-1 to TRBJ2-1, with a possible D match to TRBD2 (6 bases). This CDR3 contains 12 residues. V lost 6 bases and J 15 bases, leaving 21 bases between the germline ends. CDR1 and CDR2 from the germline V gene are SQVTM and ANQGSEA. The CDR3 loop reads CSVEITSFILFF. The CDR3 DNA sequence: TGCAGCGTGGAAATAACTAGCTTTATTCTGTTCTTC.

The V and J genes are TRBV7-8 and TRBJ1-1; 9 positions match TRBD1. The CDR3 consists of 15 residues. The V and J ends lost 5 bases and 5 bases, in that order; junction bases with no gene match: 9. The V gene's germline CDR1 is SGHVS and CDR2 FQNEAQ. In DNA, the CDR3 is TGTGCCAGCAGCCCGGTTGACAGGGGGTCTACTGAAGCTTTCTTT. It yields the protein CASSPVDRGSTEAFF.

There are a few counts of this clone. V usage is TRBV5-1 and J usage is TRBJ1-5; 10 nucleotides line up with TRBD1. CDR1 and CDR2 from the germline V gene are SGHRS and YFSETQ. This CDR3 is 15 amino acids long. The V and J ends lost 4 bases and 3 bases, in that order; junction bases with no gene match: 4. The CDR3 DNA is TGCGCCAGCAGCATGGGACAGGGGCCCAATCAGCCCCAGCATTTT. This gives the protein CASSMGQGPNQPQHF.

V and J are TRBV29-1 and TRBJ2-5; 12 bases line up with TRBD2. Losses at the gene ends were 5 bases for V and 5 bases for J; bases not matched to a gene: 9. CDR1 and CDR2 from the germline V gene are SQVTM and ANQGSEA. The length of the CDR3 is 15 residues. The DNA for the CDR3 is TGCAGCGTTTTCCTGACTAGCGGGAGAAGTGAGACCCAGTACTTC. This translates into CSVFLTSGRSETQYF. Together with reference TRBV29-1 and TRBJ2-5, the CDR3 gives the full variable domain: SAVISQKPSRDICQRGTSLTIQCQVDSQVTMMFWYRQQPGQSLTLIATANQGSEATYESGFVIDKFPISRPNLTFSTLTVSNMSPEDSSIYLCSVFLTSGRSETQYFGPGTRLLVL.

In this sample, this clone turned up once. The rearrangement links TRBV18 to TRBJ2-2; no clear D. Germline CDR1 and CDR2: KGHSH and LQKENI. V gave up 4 bases and J gave up 0 bases, with 6 bases separating them. The CDR3 extends over 14 amino acids. CDR3 nucleotide sequence: TGTGCCAGCTCACAGACGGCGAACACCGGGGAGCTGTTTTTT. It translates to CASSQTANTGELFF.

The chain recombines TRBV7-2 with TRBJ2-5; D possibly uses TRBD1 or TRBD2 (6 bases each). CDR1 is SGHTA, CDR2 FQGNSA, per germline. Trimming removed 4 bases at V and 4 bases at J, with 16 bases between. This CDR3 is 15 amino acids long. The CDR3: CASSSTGGPIETQYF. For the CDR3, the DNA is TGTGCCAGCAGCTCCACCGGGGGCCCTATAGAGACCCAGTACTTC.

The chain carries TRBV13 and TRBJ2-2, with 10 bases fitting TRBD1. This CDR3 is 15 amino acids long. Germline CDR1 is PRHDT and CDR2 is FYEKMQ (reference sequence). The V segment lost 8 bases and the J segment 6 bases; nucleotides outside the gene matches: 9. The CDR3 bases are TGTGCCAGCTCGCCGGGGGACAGGGGATCCGGGGAGCTGTTTTTT. Protein product: CASSPGDRGSGELFF.

This clone was counted only a few times. The chain has TRBV15 and TRBJ2-5; TRBD1 matches 8 bases. Germline V CDR1 and CDR2: LNHNV, YYDKDF (reference sequence). The CDR3 runs to 14 residues. V trimming: 4 bases; J trimming: 2 bases; junction bases outside the gene matches: 3. CDR3 in amino acids: CATSKGQEQETQYF. CDR3 coding DNA: TGTGCCACCAGCAAGGGACAGGAACAAGAGACCCAGTACTTC. Drawing the rest from reference TRBV15 and TRBJ2-5, the complete variable domain is DAMVIQNPRYQVTQFGKPVTLSCSQTLNHNVMYWYQQKSSQAPKLLFHYYDKDFNNEADTPDNFQSRRPNTSFCFLDIRSPGLGDTAMYLCATSKGQEQETQYFGPGTRLLVL.

V is TRBV18 and J is TRBJ1-3; D possibly corresponds to TRBD1 (5 bases). The germline V gene has CDR1 KGHSH and CDR2 LQKENI. The CDR3 has 11 residues. The germline V and J ends were trimmed by 4 bases and 15 bases, with 13 bases remaining between them. CDR3: CASSRDGGQYF. DNA of the CDR3: TGTGCCAGCTCACGGGACGGCGGTCAATATTTT.

This sequence joins TRBV6-1 and TRBJ2-1, with a weak D call TRBD1 (5 bases). Looked up from germline, CDR1 is MNHNS and CDR2 is SASEGT. Trimming pared 10 bases from V and 5 bases from J, leaving 15 bases between. The CDR3 is made up of 13 amino acids. CDR3 DNA: TGTGCCACAAATGACAGACCCAACAATGAGCAGTTCTTC. Protein: CATNDRPNNEQFF.

The rearrangement links TRBV6-1 to TRBJ2-2, with D hard to call. CDR3 size: 14 residues. The V end lost 6 bases, the J end lost 3 bases, and 11 bases lay between the germline ends. CDR1 is MNHNS and CDR2 is SASEGT in the germline V gene. CDR3 coding DNA: TGTGCCAGCAGATACCGACAAGACACCGGGGAGCTGTTTTTT. This gives the protein CASRYRQDTGELFF.

This clone was detected only a few times. V is TRBV5-4 and J is TRBJ2-2, with D maybe TRBD1 (6 bases). Germline CDR1 SGHNT, CDR2 YYREEE (reference sequence). Trimming took off 9 bases at V and 1 base at J, with 10 bases between the two ends. CDR3 size: 13 residues. CDR3 residues: CATGTQNTGELFF. The CDR3 DNA follows: TGTGCCACCGGGACACAGAACACCGGGGAGCTGTTTTTT.

This clone has ten or more counts. This rearrangement joins TRBV5-1 to TRBJ2-1; 11 nucleotides align to TRBD1. The CDR3 length is 16 residues. CDR1 and CDR2 from the germline V gene are SGHRS and YFSETQ. Unmatched junction bases numbered 5, after V lost 4 bases and J lost 2 bases. This chain's CDR3 is CASSSRGQGAYNEQFF. CDR3 bases: TGCGCCAGCAGCAGCCGGGGACAGGGGGCCTACAATGAGCAGTTCTTC.

This clone was found a few times. The CDR3 loop reads CASSVSTGAQPQHF. Here the CDR3 DNA reads TGTGCCAGCAGTGTAAGTACAGGGGCACAGCCCCAGCATTTT. V usage is TRBV6-1 and J usage is TRBJ1-5, with TRBD1 matching 7 bases. V lost 4 bases and J lost 7; bases outside the gene matches: 7. From germline, CDR1 is MNHNS and CDR2 SASEGT. The CDR3 is made up of 14 amino acids.

The rearrangement links TRBV9 to TRBJ2-7; 7 positions agree with TRBD2. Germline CDR1 and CDR2: SGDLS and YYNGEE. CDR3 length equals 15 residues. The V gene end was trimmed by 0 bases and the J gene end by 0 bases; junction bases not matched to a gene: 3. The CDR3 nucleotides are TGTGCCAGCAGCGTAGAACCGGGAGGCTCCTACGAGCAGTACTTC. This sequence encodes CASSVEPGGSYEQYF.

This clone was detected only a few times. This chain connects TRBV5-5 to TRBJ2-3, with D uncertain. This CDR3 has 14 residues. The germline CDR1 and CDR2 sequences are SGHKS and YYEKEE (reference sequence). Trimming took off 0 bases at V and 0 bases at J, with 5 bases between the two ends. CDR3 coding DNA: TGTGCCAGCAGCTTGGCCCCAAGCACAGATACGCAGTATTTT. Translated: CASSLAPSTDTQYF.

This clone was counted only a few times. The chain combines TRBV7-9 with TRBJ2-1; D remains unclear. The CDR3 sequence is 15 residues long. In germline, CDR1 is SEHNR, CDR2 FQNEAQ (reference sequence). V was cut by 8 bases and J by 0 bases, with 14 bases left in between. CDR3 nucleotide sequence: TGTGCCAGCGGTGAAGGCGCAGGCTCCTACAATGAGCAGTTCTTC. It encodes CASGEGAGSYNEQFF.

The chain recombines TRBV5-4 with TRBJ2-7; 8 bases match TRBD2. Trimming removed 3 bases from V and 4 bases from J; junction bases left unmatched: 6. Germline V gene lookup returns CDR1 SGHNT and CDR2 YYREEE (reference sequence). The CDR3 has 14 residues. The CDR3: CASSWGGTRYEQYF. The CDR3 region has the DNA TGTGCCAGCAGCTGGGGAGGGACTAGATACGAGCAGTACTTC. Using reference TRBV5-4 and TRBJ2-7 for the parts outside the CDR3, the full variable domain is ETGVTQSPTHLIKTRGQQVTLRCSSQSGHNTVSWYQQALGQGPQFIFQYYREEENGRGNFPPRFSGLQFPNYSSELNVNALELDDSALYLCASSWGGTRYEQYFGPGTRLTVT.

The CDR3 spells CASILLAELAEQYF. In nucleotides, the CDR3 is TGTGCCAGCATTCTCCTGGCCGAACTCGCCGAGCAGTACTTC. The gene calls are TRBV2 and TRBJ2-7; D is unresolved. CDR3 size: 14 residues. Germline V gene data show CDR1 as SNHLY and CDR2 as FYNNEI. V lost 7 bases, J lost 6 bases, and 19 bases lay in between.

The CDR3 DNA reads TGTGCCAGCAGACGGGACAGGGAAACAGATACGCAGTATTTT. Translated: CASRRDRETDTQYF. The rearrangement uses TRBV2 and TRBJ2-3; 9 positions agree with TRBD1. The CDR3 totals 14 residues. The ends lost 6 bases at V and 3 bases at J; junction bases unmatched: 4. CDR1 SNHLY and CDR2 FYNNEI come from the germline V gene.

This clone was observed at least ten times. This chain links TRBV9 with TRBJ2-1, with D hard to call. The germline V gene has CDR1 SGDLS and CDR2 YYNGEE. The V gene lost 2 bases and the J gene lost 10 bases, with 16 bases spanning the gap. The CDR3 extends over 14 amino acids. CDR3 sequence reads: CASSVSHVPLEQFF. CDR3 coding DNA: TGTGCCAGCAGCGTTTCACATGTACCACTGGAGCAGTTCTTC.